The clone carrying this TCR beta chain was seen just once. CDR1 and CDR2 from the germline V gene are LNHDA and SQIVND (reference sequence). This CDR3 comprises 13 residues. V lost 8 bases and J lost 12, with 20 bases in between. These data are taken from a study of Graves' ophthalmopathy and Graves' hyperthyroidism. Study details: The collection of peripheral blood took place at initial diagnosis, before any treatment.

Orbital computed tomography, thyroid ultrasound, TRAb, serum thyroxine and clinical symptoms formed the basis of diagnosis. The PBMCs used were ones drawn from 7.5 to 10 ml of fresh peripheral blood. The sequenced template was RNA, covering the TCR beta CDR3 region. First-round RT-PCR employed HTBI primers, with a second-round multiplex PCR after it. TCRdb processed the multiplex PCR reads anew with MiXCR; each CDR3 protein has one entry. The sample carries around 660,000 distinct CDR3 sequences, over 40% recorded once. V gene TRBV19 combines with J gene TRBJ1-5, with a weak D call TRBD1 (5 bases). This receptor was identified in an adult man with Graves' ophthalmopathy. The sequenced sample consisted of peripheral blood. The CDR3 loop reads CASGSGGGGFQHF. The DNA of the CDR3 is TGTGCCAGTGGTAGCGGGGGGGGGGGATTCCAGCATTTT.